The entry below gives a single TCR beta chain sequence along with its context. The CDR3 is 14 residues long. Germline CDR1 is KGHDR and CDR2 is SFDVKD. J gave up 4 bases and V 6 bases, and 4 bases lay outside the gene matches. The entry originates in a study of blood T cell repertoires in COVID-19. As processed by the authors: Estimates of nucleated cell counts were drawn from the amplification of reference gene primers. Measured with immunoSEQ multiplex PCR; TCRdb has only the in-frame clones, and not every one. Clonal size and the V and J genes are those of that table, whereas D and trimming came from the DNA. The table has 35,000 to 50,000 clones, over 75% seen once; the top ten hold 10% to 15%.

This receptor was obtained from a human donor in a cohort sampled during active COVID-19. The V and J genes are TRBV24-1 and TRBJ2-5; 10 nucleotides align to TRBD2. Sequences were obtained from peripheral blood. The CDR3 region is CATSSGGAGETQYF. The CDR3, as DNA: TGTGCCACCAGTAGCGGGGGGGCTGGAGAGACCCAGTACTTC.